The 5 T cell receptor beta chains below come from one sample, sequenced in a study of blood T cell repertoires in COVID-19. The assay was immunoSEQ multiplex PCR, and TCRdb's table has in-frame clones only and misses some. Here the sample spans 300,000 to 400,000 clones, more than 75% being singletons. Material for sequencing was PBMCs or T cells enriched from blood (not recorded which). The source is a woman aged 18-29 years who had recovered from COVID-19.

The rearrangement uses TRBV20-1 and TRBJ1-2; no reliable D call. Per the germline V gene, CDR1 is DFQATT and CDR2 is SNEGSKA (reference sequence). The CDR3 has 13 residues. V was clipped by 3 bases and J by 0 bases, with 8 bases between them. The CDR3 nucleotides are TGCAGTGCTAGTGAACATTCTAACTATGGCTACACCTTC. It specifies CSASEHSNYGYTF.

To note about this clone: This sequence may be a read error, since a much larger clone differs from it by one base. This specimen includes other DNA sequences encoding the same CDR3. V gene TRBV3-1 (or the pseudogene TRBV3-2) combines with J gene TRBJ2-7, with D unresolved. CDR1 LGHDT and CDR2 YNNKEL come from the germline V gene (reference sequence). The CDR3 is 12 amino acids. V was clipped by 4 bases and J by 3 bases, with 7 bases between them. The CDR3 region is CASSLGLYEQYF. The DNA for the CDR3 is TGTGCCAGCAGCCTGGGCCTCTACGAGCAGTACTTC.

CDR3 sequence (DNA): TGTGCCAGCAGCTCAGTGAACCGGGTAGAGGGTGCAGATACGCAGTATTTT. It encodes CASSSVNRVEGADTQYF. The chain has TRBV7-2 and TRBJ2-3; weak D call: TRBD2 (5 bases). The V and J ends lost 4 bases and 4 bases respectively, with 21 bases between them. Germline V gene sequence: CDR1 SGHTA, CDR2 FQGNSA. There are 17 residues in the CDR3.

V and J are TRBV7-8 and TRBJ2-7; possible D gene TRBD1, 5 bases. The V gene's germline CDR1 is SGHVS and CDR2 FQNEAQ. V was cut by 1 base and J by 3 bases, with 13 bases left in between. The CDR3 is made up of 15 amino acids. CDR3 nucleotide sequence: TGTGCCAGCAGCTTAGAGGGGATACCTTACTACGAGCAGTACTTC. This gives the protein CASSLEGIPYYEQYF.

The chain is built from TRBV11-2 and TRBJ2-7; TRBD2 matches at 11 bases. There are 17 residues in the CDR3. V dropped 4 bases and J dropped 5; count of bases not matched to a gene: 13. CDR1 is SGHAT and CDR2 is FQNNGV in the germline V gene. DNA for the CDR3: TGTGCCAGCAGCTGGAGGCGCATACTAGCGGGGGTAGACGAGCAGTACTTC. This codes for CASSWRRILAGVDEQYF.